This T cell receptor beta chain came from a study of CD8 T cells in ankylosing spondylitis. Whole-study results and caveats: Ankylosing spondylitis blood seemed to carry a telltale TCR beta motif made of under ten highly homologous variants.

This clonotype was observed many times. Its antigen is undetermined. Libraries for TCR beta were made by quantitative 5'-RACE with molecular barcodes. TCRdb reprocessed the 5' RACE reads via MiXCR and lists one record per CDR3 protein. The sample has about 130,000 distinct CDR3 sequences, about 10% seen once. This receptor was identified in a female donor with ankylosing spondylitis or in good health (not recorded which). Sequenced input: blood, either unsorted or a sorted T cell fraction (not recorded which).

The chain's CDR3 is CASSDRNEQYF. The CDR3 nucleotides are TGTGCCAGCAGTGATAGAAACGAGCAGTACTTC. The chain has TRBV2 and TRBJ2-7, with no clear D. Looked up from germline, CDR1 is SNHLY and CDR2 is FYNNEI. V lost 3 bases to trimming and J lost 5 bases, with 5 bases between them. CDR3 length: 11 residues.